This T cell receptor beta chain appears in the sequencing data of a study of blood T cells in healthy people across ages. Notes on the study in general: Unsorted PBMCs ruled out conclusive naive versus antigen-experienced comparison. Naive T cell percentage showed a strong correlation with TCR beta diversity. Estimated diversity, derived from one million T cells, was regarded as an underestimate.

In regard to this clonotype: Its specificity is unknown. This may be a read error: a much more frequent sequence differs by one nucleotide.

Next came a second PCR, run for about 7 to 12 cycles, which used a sample-barcoded 5' primer along with a J-beta primer mix. TCRdb itself ran the 5' RACE reads through MiXCR, one entry per CDR3 protein. The table lists hundreds of thousands of distinct CDR3 sequences, 56% of them singletons, with about 26% in the top ten. The CDR3 runs to 12 residues. The ends were cut back, 4 bases at V and 4 bases at J, with 7 bases in the middle. In germline, CDR1 is LGHNA, CDR2 YNFKEQ. Donors were healthy Caucasian individuals from Russia aged about 6 to 90. Material: blood. This clonotype was sampled from a man aged 35 to 55 in good health. This rearrangement joins TRBV4-2 to TRBJ1-1; TRBD1 is a possible D gene (6 bases). The CDR3 DNA sequence: TGTGCCAGCAGCCGGGGGGCCACTGAAGCTTTCTTT. This codes for CASSRGATEAFF.